The clone carrying this T cell receptor beta chain showed up just a few times. Then a second PCR, running roughly 7 to 11 cycles, was carried out with a sample-barcoded 5' primer and a J-beta primer mix. Via MiXCR, TCRdb re-called the 5' RACE reads, giving one row per CDR3 protein. The table shows roughly 720,000 distinct CDR3 sequences, with about 53% occurring only once. The entry originates in a study of blood T cells in healthy people across ages. Total RNA, at least 6 micrograms per sample, was extracted from PBMCs. The CDR3 length is 14 residues. The germline gives CDR1 SEHNR, CDR2 FQNEAQ (reference sequence). V lost 10 bases and J lost 5, with 20 bases in between.

The sequenced sample was blood. The clonotype comes from an elderly man in good health. The rearrangement joins TRBV7-9 to TRBJ2-5; D not resolved. The CDR3 nucleotides are TGTGCCACCAAGCCGGGCGGTGGGGATGAGACCCAGTACTTC. The encoded protein is CATKPGGGDETQYF.